A selection of T cell receptor beta chains follows, all from one sample in a study. The protocol was immunoSEQ multiplex PCR, while the TCRdb copy is restricted to in-frame clones and leaves out a portion. Counted here are about 50,000 clones, over 90% occurring once; the ten biggest clones make up about 10%. Sequencing input: PBMCs. The source is a man between 40 and 49 years old with rheumatoid arthritis. The CDR3 runs from the conserved cysteine through the conserved F or W. A D gene is named only where the DNA matches it firmly. Clone size is given for some rows only: seen once, a few or many times, or a class if the clone is expanded.

TRBJ1-3,NA,TRBV6-1,once,CASSDSRRSPAPGNTIYF,TGTGCCAGCAGTGATAGTCGACGCTCTCCCGCCCCGGGAAACACCATATATTTT
TRBJ2-1,TRBD1,TRBV30,NA,CAWRGQIYNEQFF,TGTGCCTGGAGGGGACAGATCTACAATGAGCAGTTCTTC
TRBJ1-3,NA,TRBV19,NA,CASRNPRSGNTIYF,TGTGCCAGTAGGAACCCCCGCTCTGGAAACACCATATATTTT
TRBJ1-2,NA,TRBV28,NA,CASSLWGREERYTF,TGTGCCAGCAGTTTATGGGGCAGGGAGGAGCGCTACACCTTC
TRBJ2-2,NA,TRBV4-3,NA,CASSPRVNSNTGELFF,TGCGCCAGCAGCCCCCGGGTCAACTCGAACACCGGGGAGCTGTTTTTT
TRBJ1-2,TRBD1,TRBV30,NA,CAWRVRGRPDGYTF,TGTGCCTGGAGAGTCAGGGGGCGGCCTGATGGCTACACCTTC
TRBJ1-1,NA,TRBV3-1/TRBV3-2,NA,CASSLGPTEAFF,TGTGCCAGCAGCCTGGGGCCCACTGAAGCTTTCTTT
TRBJ1-1,NA,TRBV7-3,NA,CASSRDRMDTEAFF,TGTGCCAGCAGCCGAGACAGGATGGACACTGAAGCTTTCTTT
TRBJ1-1,NA,TRBV7-8,medium-sized,CASSFSSAEAFF,TGTGCCAGCAGCTTTTCCTCGGCTGAAGCTTTCTTT
TRBJ1-2,NA,TRBV5-1,NA,CASSLASGEDGYTF,TGCGCCAGCAGCTTGGCGTCCGGGGAAGATGGCTACACCTTC
TRBJ1-2,TRBD1,TRBV4-1,NA,CASSQVVGGADYGYTF,TGCGCCAGCAGCCAAGTCGTAGGGGGCGCTGACTATGGCTACACCTTC
TRBJ1-5,NA,TRBV2,NA,CASSEISPQIKDLHF,TGTGCCAGCAGTGAAATTTCACCCCAAATCAAAGACTTACATTTT